A selection of T cell receptor beta chains follows, all from one sample in a study of blood T cells in healthy people across ages. In TCRdb, the 5' RACE reads were re-called with MiXCR into one record per CDR3 protein. This sample yields about 1.5 million distinct CDR3 sequences, of which roughly 45% are seen a single time; 7% to 9% belongs to the top ten. The source material was blood. The receptors here all came from a woman aged 18-29 years in good health. Both conserved end residues are part of each CDR3. The D gene is left open where the match is weak. Clone size appears in some rows only: once, few, many, or a class for an expanded clone.

length | size | J | V | D | DNA | CDR3
11 | NA | TRBJ2-3 | TRBV11-2 | NA | TGTGCCAGCAGGGTAGCGGAGACGCAGTATTTT | CASRVAETQYF
13 | few | TRBJ2-1 | TRBV18 | NA | TGTGCCAGCTCACCACCGATGGCGGATGAGCAGTTCTTC | CASSPPMADEQFF
15 | few | TRBJ2-1 | TRBV24-1 | NA | TGTGCCACCAGTGGTCTGGGGACGGATTACAATGAGCAGTTCTTC | CATSGLGTDYNEQFF
11 | NA | TRBJ1-1 | TRBV29-1 | TRBD1 | TGCAGCGTCCAACAGGGGGCTGAAGCTTTCTTT | CSVQQGAEAFF
11 | NA | TRBJ1-2 | TRBV2 | NA | TGTGCCGGAGGGGTAACCTATGGCTACACCTTC | CAGGVTYGYTF
17 | NA | TRBJ1-4 | TRBV28 | TRBD1 | TGTGCCAGCAGCACAGGGACAGCCGCCGCAACTAATGAAAAACTGTTTTTT | CASSTGTAAATNEKLFF
13 | NA | TRBJ2-7 | TRBV6-6 | NA | TGTGCCAGCAGTTACGCTCAGAACTACGAGCAGTACTTC | CASSYAQNYEQYF
18 | NA | TRBJ2-3 | TRBV7-2 | TRBD2 | TGTGCCAGCAGCTTATTCGCTAGCGGGAGTACGACCACAGATACGCAGTATTTT | CASSLFASGSTTTDTQYF
16 | NA | TRBJ2-7 | TRBV28 | TRBD1 | TGTGCCAGCAGTCCGCGGACAGGGGGCGGTATCTACGAGCAGTACTTC | CASSPRTGGGIYEQYF
13 | few | TRBJ2-7 | TRBV29-1 | NA | TGCAGCGTTGGCCAGGGGATGGACAATGAGCAGTACTTC | CSVGQGMDNEQYF
16 | NA | TRBJ2-3 | TRBV6-2/TRBV6-3 | TRBD2 | TGTGCCAGCAGCTTCGGACTAGCGGGGACTACAGATACGCAGTATTTT | CASSFGLAGTTDTQYF
15 | few | TRBJ2-7 | TRBV9 | TRBD2 | TGTGCCAGCAGCGTTAGCGGGGGCGAAACCTACGAGCAGTACTTC | CASSVSGGETYEQYF
13 | NA | TRBJ2-1 | TRBV3-1 | NA | TGTGCCAGCAGCCACGACAGCCCCTACGAGCAGTTCTTC | CASSHDSPYEQFF
14 | NA | TRBJ2-3 | TRBV5-4 | NA | TGTGCCAGCCATGCGCAAGACGGCACAGATACGCAGTATTTT | CASHAQDGTDTQYF
17 | few | TRBJ2-3 | TRBV5-6 | NA | TGTGCCAGCAGCTTCCGATCCCCAATAGCGGCTACAGATACGCAGTATTTT | CASSFRSPIAATDTQYF
14 | few | TRBJ1-2 | TRBV28 | NA | TGTGCCAGCAGTTTAGCTGGCAGGGTCTTTGGCTACACCTTC | CASSLAGRVFGYTF
13 | NA | TRBJ1-2 | TRBV30 | TRBD1 | TGTGCCTGGGGGGACAGGGCAAAATACGGCTACACCTTC | CAWGDRAKYGYTF
14 | once | TRBJ2-5 | TRBV6-5 | NA | TGTGCCAGCAGTTACTCGAGGTCCCAAGAGACCCAGTACTTC | CASSYSRSQETQYF